These 20 T cell receptor beta chains were sequenced from one sample in a study of T cell responses to AZD1222 COVID-19 vaccine. The repertoire was sequenced with immunoSEQ multiplex PCR; TCRdb's copy has only in-frame clones and lacks some. The profile shows over 95,000 clones, just over 90% of them singletons. Sequences were derived from peripheral blood, sampled on day 0 of AZD1222 vaccination. Receptor source: an adult in good health.

This chain joins TRBV27 and TRBJ2-7, with D maybe TRBD1 (6 bases). Trimming took 8 bases from V and 4 from J, leaving 9 bases between them. Looked up from germline, CDR1 is MNHEY and CDR2 is SMNVEV (reference sequence). The CDR3 sequence is 11 residues long. CDR3 nucleotides: TGTGCCAGCCGGGACACTTACGAGCAGTACTTC. Translation: CASRDTYEQYF.

The chain has TRBV5-1 and TRBJ1-6; 10 bases map to TRBD1. The CDR3 extends over 14 amino acids. J was trimmed by 8 bases and V by 4 bases; bases with no gene match: 3. Germline CDR1 and CDR2: SGHRS and YFSETQ. CDR3 coding DNA: TGCGCCAGCAGCGGGGGACAGGGGTATTCACCCCTCCACTTT. The encoded protein is CASSGGQGYSPLHF.

The chain recombines TRBV3-1 (or the pseudogene TRBV3-2) with TRBJ2-2; 8 bases are a match to TRBD2. Trimming removed 3 bases from V and 9 bases from J; junction bases left unmatched: 15. The CDR3 has 17 residues. The germline gives CDR1 LGHDT, CDR2 YNNKEL (reference sequence). CDR3 in amino acids: CASSHAPGTSSTRELFF. The CDR3 DNA is TGTGCCAGCAGCCACGCTCCCGGGACTAGTTCTACTCGGGAGCTGTTTTTT.

This sequence joins TRBV5-1 and TRBJ2-7; D gene ambiguous. In germline, CDR1 is SGHRS, CDR2 YFSETQ. Trimming left V 0 bases short and J 0 bases short, with 10 bases between. The CDR3 is made up of 15 amino acids. The CDR3 bases are TGCGCCAGCAGCTTGGAACCACCCTTCTCCTACGAGCAGTACTTC. This sequence encodes CASSLEPPFSYEQYF.

This clone was recorded once. This chain uses TRBV27 with TRBJ2-7; 11 positions agree with TRBD1. This CDR3 comprises 17 residues. Germline CDR1 MNHEY, CDR2 SMNVEV (reference sequence). J gave up 2 bases and V 4 bases, and 10 bases lay outside the gene matches. The CDR3 DNA is TGTGCCAGCAGTTCCTGGGACAGGGGGTCTCTCACCTACGAGCAGTACTTC. Residues: CASSSWDRGSLTYEQYF.

The chain combines TRBV2 with TRBJ2-5, with a weak D call TRBD1 (5 bases). Trimming removed 0 bases at V and 5 bases at J, with 16 bases between. This CDR3 has 16 residues. Germline CDR1 SNHLY, CDR2 FYNNEI. The DNA for the CDR3 is TGTGCCAGCAGTGAAGCGCTAAAAGGGGCAGGGGAGACCCAGTACTTC. Translation gives CASSEALKGAGETQYF.

V usage is TRBV6-2 or TRBV6-3 and J usage is TRBJ1-2; perhaps TRBD1 as D (6 bases). The V end was cut by 2 bases, the J end by 8 bases, with 21 bases between. This CDR3 is built from 16 residues. Per germline, CDR1 MNHEY and CDR2 SVGEGT. The CDR3 is CASSYPNLGGLGGYTF. CDR3 in DNA: TGTGCCAGCAGTTACCCGAACCTCGGGGGGCTAGGAGGCTACACCTTC.

The chain has TRBV5-1 and TRBJ1-1, with D tentatively TRBD1 (6 bases). The CDR3 has 15 residues. Trimming shortened V by 1 base and J by 0 bases, and 10 bases separated the two germline ends. From germline, CDR1 is SGHRS and CDR2 YFSETQ. The DNA of the CDR3 is TGCGCCAGCAGCTTGTGGGACACCTTGAACACTGAAGCTTTCTTT. This sequence encodes CASSLWDTLNTEAFF.

This chain joins TRBV29-1 and TRBJ1-4; TRBD1 matches at 9 bases. This CDR3 comprises 13 residues. The ends lost 5 bases at V and 7 bases at J; junction bases unmatched: 5. Germline lookup yields CDR1 SQVTM and CDR2 ANQGSEA. CDR3 coding DNA: TGCAGCGTTTCCGGGACAGGGACTGAAAAACTGTTTTTT. This translates into CSVSGTGTEKLFF. The complete variable domain, with remaining parts taken from reference TRBV29-1 and TRBJ1-4, reads SAVISQKPSRDICQRGTSLTIQCQVDSQVTMMFWYRQQPGQSLTLIATANQGSEATYESGFVIDKFPISRPNLTFSTLTVSNMSPEDSSIYLCSVSGTGTEKLFFGSGTQLSVL.

The genes are TRBV15 and TRBJ2-5; TRBD1 matches at 8 bases. The germline V gene has CDR1 LNHNV and CDR2 YYDKDF (reference sequence). CDR3 size: 16 residues. Trimming removed 6 bases from V and 5 bases from J; junction bases left unmatched: 14. DNA for the CDR3: TGTGCCACCAGAGGTCTAGAGCAGGGGGCGTTTGAGACCCAGTACTTC. Translation: CATRGLEQGAFETQYF.

The V gene is TRBV5-5, the J gene TRBJ1-2; 9 bases align to TRBD1. Per the germline V gene, CDR1 is SGHKS and CDR2 is YYEKEE (reference sequence). CDR3 length: 17 amino acids. J was trimmed by 7 bases and V by 4 bases; bases with no gene match: 17. The CDR3 region is CASSLRTQTGGEGGYTF. In DNA, the CDR3 is TGTGCCAGCAGCCTGAGAACGCAGACAGGGGGAGAGGGTGGCTACACCTTC.

This clone was detected a few times. V gene TRBV18 combines with J gene TRBJ1-2, with TRBD1 matching over 7 bases. The ends lost 0 bases at V and 2 bases at J; junction bases unmatched: 6. Germline V lookup: CDR1 KGHSH, CDR2 LQKENI. The length of the CDR3 is 16 residues. CDR3 DNA: TGTGCCAGCTCACCACCCCGGGACAGCCGAAACTATGGCTACACCTTC. It yields the protein CASSPPRDSRNYGYTF.

The V and J genes are TRBV5-5 and TRBJ1-1, with D hard to call. Germline V gene lookup returns CDR1 SGHKS and CDR2 YYEKEE (reference sequence). There are 13 residues in the CDR3. Trimming removed 2 bases from V and 4 bases from J, with 9 bases in between. DNA of the CDR3: TGTGCCAGCAGCTTTGGTGAGGGCACTGAAGCTTTCTTT. Protein: CASSFGEGTEAFF.

The V and J genes are TRBV7-9 and TRBJ2-2, with D tentatively TRBD2 (6 bases). The CDR3 sequence is 15 residues long. The germline V gene encodes CDR1 SEHNR and CDR2 FQNEAQ (reference sequence). Trimming pared 2 bases from V and 0 bases from J, leaving 7 bases between. CDR3 nucleotides: TGTGCCAGCAGCTTAACGGGGGCGAACACCGGGGAGCTGTTTTTT. Encoded protein: CASSLTGANTGELFF. The full variable domain, with the rest looked up from reference TRBV7-9 and TRBJ2-2, is DTGVSQNPRHKITKRGQNVTFRCDPISEHNRLYWYRQTLGQGPEFLTYFQNEAQLEKSRLLSDRFSAERPKGSFSTLEIQRTEQGDSAMYLCASSLTGANTGELFFGEGSRLTVL.

The J gene is TRBJ2-3, the V gene TRBV6-1; D tentatively fits TRBD1 or TRBD2 (5 bases each). Germline CDR1 and CDR2: MNHNS and SASEGT. The CDR3 contains 15 residues. V gave up 0 bases and J gave up 4 bases, with 11 bases separating them. The CDR3 nucleotides are TGTGCCAGCAGTGAAGCCGAGGGGACCCCAGATACGCAGTATTTT. It codes for CASSEAEGTPDTQYF.

The chain uses TRBV6-6 and TRBJ1-1, with D unresolved. CDR3 length: 13 residues. Trimming removed 4 bases from V and 1 base from J, with 7 bases in between. In germline, CDR1 is MNHNY, CDR2 SVGAGI (reference sequence). The CDR3 reads CASSSDPNTEAFF. CDR3 DNA: TGTGCCAGCAGTTCAGACCCGAACACTGAAGCTTTCTTT.

The chain recombines TRBV9 with TRBJ1-1; 8 bases are shared with TRBD1. Germline CDR1 is SGDLS and CDR2 is YYNGEE. This CDR3 contains 15 residues. J was trimmed by 3 bases and V by 2 bases; bases with no gene match: 6. CDR3 nucleotide sequence: TGTGCCAGCAGCGTTTCAGGACAGGGTTACACTGAAGCTTTCTTT. Amino acid sequence: CASSVSGQGYTEAFF.

The chain links TRBV7-4 to TRBJ1-3, with 8 positions matching TRBD1. The CDR3 contains 19 residues. The ends lost 4 bases at V and 0 bases at J; junction bases unmatched: 14. Germline V gene data show CDR1 as SGHVT and CDR2 as SQSDAQ. The CDR3 region is CASSSQTWDRRFSGNTIYF. The CDR3 DNA follows: TGTGCCAGCAGCTCACAGACCTGGGACAGGCGATTCTCTGGAAACACCATATATTTT.

The rearrangement links TRBV7-6 to TRBJ1-5; a possible D gene is TRBD1 (5 bases). Germline V gives CDR1 SGHVS, CDR2 FNYEAQ. The V gene lost 1 base and the J gene lost 3 bases, with 10 bases spanning the gap. The CDR3 sequence is 15 residues long. The CDR3 region has the DNA TGTGCCAGCAGCTTAGGGGGGAATTCCAATCAGCCCCAGCATTTT. Its translation: CASSLGGNSNQPQHF. Using reference TRBV7-6 and TRBJ1-5 for the parts outside the CDR3, the full variable domain is GAGVSQSPRYKVTKRGQDVALRCDPISGHVSLYWYRQALGQGPEFLTYFNYEAQQDKSGLPNDRFSAERPEGSISTLTIQRTEQRDSAMYRCASSLGGNSNQPQHFGDGTRLSIL.

The chain is built from TRBV3-1 (or the pseudogene TRBV3-2) and TRBJ2-3; 11 nucleotides agree with TRBD2. Trimming at V came to 4 bases and at J to 2 bases, leaving 2 bases not matched to a gene. The germline CDR1 and CDR2 sequences are LGHDT and YNNKEL (reference sequence). This CDR3 spans 15 amino acids. This chain's CDR3 is CASSLAGGYTDTQYF. CDR3 DNA: TGTGCCAGCAGCCTAGCGGGGGGGTACACAGATACGCAGTATTTT.